The text below deals with one TCR beta chain. Its antigen is currently unknown. In the CD4+ fraction, cells were divided into CD45RA+ naive and CD45RA-negative memory subsets. This entry comes from a study of shared clonotypes between healthy human individuals. At the level of the study: Each donor had three CD4 naive, three CD4 memory, two CD8 naive and one CD8 memory plate.

Repertoires were generated with immunoSEQ multiplex PCR, while TCRdb's copy carries only in-frame clones and drops some. The sample lists roughly 2.4 million clones, around 95% occurring once. Study-wide findings and caveats: On the whole, naive subsets had larger estimated richness than memory subsets had. Blood was the sole source, and tissue repertoires probably differ.

Germline loops: CDR1 MNHNS, CDR2 SASEGT. The CDR3 has 12 amino acids. V shed 7 bases and J shed 4 bases, with 8 bases lying between them. The receptor's source is a man aged 18 to 30 in good health. Sequenced: naive CD4+ T cells sorted from blood. Subset specified: CD45RA+ positively selected. This chain joins TRBV6-1 and TRBJ2-1; D ambiguous. CDR3 amino acids: CASNARYNEQFF. For the CDR3, the DNA is TGTGCCAGCAATGCTAGATACAATGAGCAGTTCTTC.